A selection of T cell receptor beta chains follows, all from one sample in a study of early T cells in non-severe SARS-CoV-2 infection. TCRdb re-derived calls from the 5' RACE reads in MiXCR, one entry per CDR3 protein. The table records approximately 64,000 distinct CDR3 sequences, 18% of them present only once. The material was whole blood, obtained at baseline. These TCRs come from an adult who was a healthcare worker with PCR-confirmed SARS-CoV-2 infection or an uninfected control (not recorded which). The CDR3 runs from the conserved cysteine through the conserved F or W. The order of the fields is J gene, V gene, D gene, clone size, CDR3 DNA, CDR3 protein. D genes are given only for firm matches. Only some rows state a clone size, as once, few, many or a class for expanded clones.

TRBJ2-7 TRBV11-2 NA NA TGTGCCAGCAGCTTACCGGAGGACACTCAAACCTACGAGCAGTACTTC CASSLPEDTQTYEQYF
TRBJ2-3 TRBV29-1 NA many TGCAGCGTTGATAACCAGGGTATGGCGCAGTATTTT CSVDNQGMAQYF
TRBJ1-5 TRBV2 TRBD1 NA TGTGCCAGCAGTGGCGGGACAGGGGATCAGCCCCAGCATTTT CASSGGTGDQPQHF
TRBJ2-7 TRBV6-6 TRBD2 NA TGTGCCAGCACTCACCATAGCGGGAGTCACGAGCAGTACTTC CASTHHSGSHEQYF
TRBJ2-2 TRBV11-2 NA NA TGTGCCAGCAGCTTGGGGGACCGAAAAAACACCGGGGAGCTGTTTTTT CASSLGDRKNTGELFF
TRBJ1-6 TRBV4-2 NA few TGTGCCAGCAGCCAAGGACACCTCGATTCACCCCTCCACTTT CASSQGHLDSPLHF
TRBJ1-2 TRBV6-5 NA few TGTGCCAGCAGTTACCGGGCAGCTAACTATGGCTACACCTTC CASSYRAANYGYTF
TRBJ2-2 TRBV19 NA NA TGTGCCAGTAGTATAGGAGGGACTGCGAACACCGGGGAGCTGTTTTTT CASSIGGTANTGELFF
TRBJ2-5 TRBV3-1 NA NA TGTGCCAGCAGCCCCGCCGGCTCGGAGACCCAGTACTTC CASSPAGSETQYF
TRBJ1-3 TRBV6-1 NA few TGTGCCAGCAGTGAACACTCTGGAAACACCATATATTTT CASSEHSGNTIYF
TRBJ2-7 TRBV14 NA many TGTGCCAGCAGCCAATCCAGATCCTTGGAGCAGTACTTC CASSQSRSLEQYF
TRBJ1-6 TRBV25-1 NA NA TGTGCCAGCAGTTCCCCTCGTTCAGACACCCTCCACTTT CASSSPRSDTLHF
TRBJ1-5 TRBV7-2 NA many TGTGCCAGCAGCTTACAAGTAAATCAGCCCCAGCATTTT CASSLQVNQPQHF
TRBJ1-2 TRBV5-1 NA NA TGCGCCAGCAGGGAACAGGGAACTGATGGCTACACCTTC CASREQGTDGYTF
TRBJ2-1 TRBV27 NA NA TGTGCCAGCAGTTTTGGGCTAGGCGCACACAATGAGCAGTTCTTC CASSFGLGAHNEQFF
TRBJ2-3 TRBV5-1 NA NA TGCGCCAGCAGCGGGGGCCTGCGAGGGAACGCAGATACGCAGTATTTT CASSGGLRGNADTQYF
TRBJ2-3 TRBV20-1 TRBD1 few TGCAGTGTCCCGGGACAGGGGGCCACAGATACGCAGTATTTT CSVPGQGATDTQYF
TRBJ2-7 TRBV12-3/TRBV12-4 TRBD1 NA TGTGCCAGCAGCGTCGACAGGGTTCACGAGCAGTACTTC CASSVDRVHEQYF
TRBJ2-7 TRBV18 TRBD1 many TGTGCCAGCTCACAGGGGGACAGGGGTGCCGAGCAGTACTTC CASSQGDRGAEQYF
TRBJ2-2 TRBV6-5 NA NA TGTGCCAGCAGCCGGACTGTACAAGGCGGGGAGCTGTTTTTT CASSRTVQGGELFF
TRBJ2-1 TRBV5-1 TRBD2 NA TGCGCCAGCAGCTTCTCGATAGCGGGAGAGAATGAGCAGTTCTTC CASSFSIAGENEQFF
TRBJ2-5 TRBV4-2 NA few TGTGCCAGCAGCCAAGTGGCAGGGGGGCTAGAGACCCAGTACTTC CASSQVAGGLETQYF
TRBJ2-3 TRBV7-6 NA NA TGTGCCAGCACCCTCCTGGGCAGGCGAAAAGATACGCAGTATTTT CASTLLGRRKDTQYF
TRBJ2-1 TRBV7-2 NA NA TGTGCCAGCAGCATCAGACAGGGAGGGGAGGAGCAGTTCTTC CASSIRQGGEEQFF
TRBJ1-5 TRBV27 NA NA TGTGCCAGCAGGCTGGCAGGAAGTAGCAATCAGCCCCAGCATTTT CASRLAGSSNQPQHF
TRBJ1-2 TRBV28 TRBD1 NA TGTGCCAGCAGTTCGGGACAGGAAGGGTTTTTGTTTGGCTACACCTTC CASSSGQEGFLFGYTF
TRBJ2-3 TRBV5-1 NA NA TGCGCCAGCAGCTTGGAACGGCCGGCAGATACGCAGTATTTT CASSLERPADTQYF
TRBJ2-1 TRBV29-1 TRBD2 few TGCAGCGTGGTCGGGACTAGCGGGTTTATCGTAAGTGATGAGCAGTTCTTC CSVVGTSGFIVSDEQFF
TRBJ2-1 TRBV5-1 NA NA TGCGCCAGCAGCTTGGGCAGGGTCCTAAATGAGCAGTTCTTC CASSLGRVLNEQFF
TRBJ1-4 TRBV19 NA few TGTGCCAGTAGTACCCGGCGGGACCGAGATAATGAAAAACTGTTTTTT CASSTRRDRDNEKLFF
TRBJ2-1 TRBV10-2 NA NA TGCGCCAGCAGTGGGGGCAATGAGCAGTTCTTC CASSGGNEQFF
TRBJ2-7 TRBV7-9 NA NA TGTGCCAGCAGCTGGGGAGCCCCGGCCCTTCCCTACGAGCAGTACTTC CASSWGAPALPYEQYF
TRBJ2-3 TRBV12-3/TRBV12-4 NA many TGTGCCAGCAGTTTCCAGTCCACAGATACGCAGTATTTT CASSFQSTDTQYF
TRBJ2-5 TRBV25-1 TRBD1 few TGTGCCAGCAGTGCAAAACACAGGGGGGAGGTAGATCAAGAGACCCAGTACTTC CASSAKHRGEVDQETQYF
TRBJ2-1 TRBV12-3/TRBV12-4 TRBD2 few TGTGCCAGCAGTTACCTTAGCGGGCCCTCCTACAATGAGCAGTTCTTC CASSYLSGPSYNEQFF
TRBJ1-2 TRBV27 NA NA TGTGCCAGCAGTTTGAAGGGGGTCCCGTCTCTATCCGGCTACACCTTC CASSLKGVPSLSGYTF
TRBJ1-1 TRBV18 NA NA TGTGCCAGCTCACCATTTCGAACTAACACTGAAGCTTTCTTT CASSPFRTNTEAFF
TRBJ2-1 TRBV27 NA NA TGTGCCAGCAGTACCGGGACTTTCCTATACAATGAGCAGTTCTTC CASSTGTFLYNEQFF
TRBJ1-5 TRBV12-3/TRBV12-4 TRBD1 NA TGTGCCAGCAGTTTTCCCGACAGGGTGGATCAGCCCCAGCATTTT CASSFPDRVDQPQHF
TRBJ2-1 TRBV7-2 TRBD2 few TGTGCCAGCAGCTTAGGGAGGCGGGGGACGGGAAATGAGCAGTTCTTC CASSLGRRGTGNEQFF
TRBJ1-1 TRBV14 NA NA TGTGCCAGCAGCCAAGATCCACGCGGAGACTATGAAGCTTTCTTT CASSQDPRGDYEAFF
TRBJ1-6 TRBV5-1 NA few TGCGCCAGCAGCTTGGTAGCAGGGGTAAATAATTCACCCCTCCACTTT CASSLVAGVNNSPLHF
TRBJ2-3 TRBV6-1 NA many TGTGCCAGCAGAAGAACCTGGACAGAGAGCACAGATACGCAGTATTTT CASRRTWTESTDTQYF
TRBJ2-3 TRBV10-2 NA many TGCGCCAGCAGTTGGACAGATAGCACAGATACGCAGTATTTT CASSWTDSTDTQYF
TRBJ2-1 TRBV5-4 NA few TGTGCCAGCAGCTTGGACTGGGGCTCCTACAATGAGCAGTTCTTC CASSLDWGSYNEQFF
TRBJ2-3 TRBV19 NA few TGTGCCAGTAGTATGGGGCGCGGGAGCACAGATACGCAGTATTTT CASSMGRGSTDTQYF
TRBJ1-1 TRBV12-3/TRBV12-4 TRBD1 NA TGTGCCAGCAGTCCTTTTGGGCAGGGGGAAACTGAAGCTTTCTTT CASSPFGQGETEAFF
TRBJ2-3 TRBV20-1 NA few TGCAGTGCTAGAATCCGTCGGGGGGCGCGGACAGATACGCAGTATTTT CSARIRRGARTDTQYF
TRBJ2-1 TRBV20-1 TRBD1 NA TGCAGCTTCTTAAATGGACAGGGAATCAATGAGCAGTTCTTC CSFLNGQGINEQFF
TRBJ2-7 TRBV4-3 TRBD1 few TGCGCCAGCAGCCTTACGACAGGGGCCTACGAGCAGTACTTC CASSLTTGAYEQYF
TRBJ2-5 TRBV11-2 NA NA TGTGCCAGCAGCTTAAATCCGGGGGGCGAGACCCAGTACTTC CASSLNPGGETQYF